Listed here is a single T cell receptor beta chain. Its antigen remains unidentified. These data are taken from a study of T cell responses to AZD1222 COVID-19 vaccine. The overall study: Investigators merged groups given second doses at roughly 4 or roughly 12 weeks. Overall study findings and caveats: At baseline, just 6 or 7 AZD1222 recipients tested seropositive.

Assay used: immunoSEQ multiplex PCR; TCRdb lists only in-frame clones, some missing. The repertoire consists of about 85,000 clones, with roughly 87% occurring once and the leading ten covering around 2%. Germline lookup yields CDR1 LGHNA and CDR2 YSLEER. This CDR3 contains 13 residues. V lost 0 bases and J 6 bases, leaving 6 bases between the germline ends. V and J are TRBV4-3 and TRBJ2-1; D gene unclear. This TCR was sampled from an adult in good health. Sequencing used peripheral blood, obtained on day 0 of AZD1222 vaccination. The CDR3 bases are TGCGCCAGCAGCCAAGAAAGACTCAATGAGCAGTTCTTC. It translates to CASSQERLNEQFF.